These 32 T cell receptor beta chains came from one sample sequenced in a study of T cells in Graves' hyperthyroidism and ophthalmopathy. TCR beta CDR3 regions were amplified from RNA transcripts. An initial round of RT-PCR targeting the TCR CDR3 relied on the HTBI primer set. One entry per CDR3 protein results from TCRdb running MiXCR on the multiplex PCR reads. This table has approximately 590,000 distinct CDR3 sequences, 15% to 17% appearing once. Sequencing input: blood. These receptors were taken from a woman under 40 with Graves' hyperthyroidism.

This clonotype was observed a few times. This chain connects TRBV6-1 to TRBJ1-4; 7 bases agree with TRBD1. CDR1 MNHNS and CDR2 SASEGT come from the germline V gene. CDR3 length equals 16 residues. With V trimmed by 3 bases and J by 6 bases, 10 bases remained unmatched. For the CDR3, the DNA is TGTGCCAGCAGTGAGTTACAGGGGAGTTTTTATGAAAAACTGTTTTTT. Protein sequence: CASSELQGSFYEKLFF.

The J gene is TRBJ1-5, the V gene TRBV18, with 7 bases matching TRBD1. Trimming cost V 3 bases and J 2 bases; bases outside gene matches: 4. The germline CDR1 and CDR2 sequences are KGHSH and LQKENI. This CDR3 has 15 residues. The CDR3 coding sequence is TGTGCCAGCTCACCGGGGACAGCCGGCAATCAGCCCCAGCATTTT. Its translation: CASSPGTAGNQPQHF. Full variable domain (outside the CDR3, taken from reference TRBV18 and TRBJ1-5): NAGVMQNPRHLVRRRGQEARLRCSPMKGHSHVYWYRQLPEEGLKFMVYLQKENIIDESGMPKERFSAEFPKEGPSILRIQQVVRGDSAAYFCASSPGTAGNQPQHFGDGTRLSIL.

This chain joins TRBV3-1 and TRBJ2-2; 12 positions match TRBD2. This CDR3 is 18 amino acids long. The germline V gene encodes CDR1 LGHDT and CDR2 YNNKEL (reference sequence). With V trimmed by 4 bases and J by 3 bases, 9 bases remained unmatched. This CDR3 is CASSRRLAGDDDTGELFF. CDR3 in DNA: TGTGCCAGCAGCCGTCGACTAGCGGGAGACGATGACACCGGGGAGCTGTTTTTT.

This clonotype came up many times. The V call is TRBV20-1, the J call TRBJ1-2; TRBD1 matches 10 bases. CDR1 is DFQATT, CDR2 SNEGSKA, per germline (reference sequence). There are 14 residues in the CDR3. V was pared by 5 bases and J by 3 bases, with 6 bases of the junction left unmatched. The CDR3 region is CSAPPGTGDYGYTF. As DNA, the CDR3 is TGCAGTGCTCCCCCCGGGACAGGGGACTATGGCTACACCTTC.

This clonotype was found a few times. The chain is built from TRBV5-1 and TRBJ2-1, with D possibly matching TRBD1 (5 bases). The CDR3 sequence is 15 residues long. V lost 5 bases and J 1 base, leaving 13 bases between the germline ends. In germline, CDR1 is SGHRS, CDR2 YFSETQ. CDR3 coding DNA: TGCGCCAGCAGAGGGGATACTACTTCCTACAATGAGCAGTTCTTC. It translates to CASRGDTTSYNEQFF.

This clonotype was seen repeatedly, ten times or more. The chain couples TRBV28 to TRBJ1-2; D perhaps matches TRBD1 (6 bases). Trimming removed 7 bases from V and 3 bases from J, with 15 bases in between. Looked up from germline, CDR1 is MDHEN and CDR2 is SYDVKM. The CDR3 extends over 14 amino acids. The CDR3 reads CASMQGSGDYGYTF. Here the CDR3 DNA reads TGTGCCAGCATGCAGGGGTCCGGAGACTATGGCTACACCTTC.

This clonotype was recorded many times. The gene calls are TRBV7-9 and TRBJ2-5; 9 bases agree with TRBD2. The CDR3 sequence is 13 residues long. The germline CDR1 and CDR2 sequences are SEHNR and FQNEAQ (reference sequence). The CDR3 coding sequence is TGTGCGGAGACTAGCGGAAACCAAGAGACCCAGTACTTC. This codes for CAETSGNQETQYF.

In its sample, this clonotype was seen a few times. The rearrangement links TRBV9 to TRBJ2-7; TRBD2 agrees at 11 bases. CDR3 length: 15 residues. Germline V gene sequence: CDR1 SGDLS, CDR2 YYNGEE. V was clipped by 3 bases and J by 7 bases; unmatched bases: 9. This CDR3 is CASSAQTSGIGEQYF. The CDR3 DNA sequence: TGTGCCAGCAGCGCCCAGACTAGCGGGATCGGTGAGCAGTACTTC.

V and J are TRBV7-8 and TRBJ2-2; no clear D. V was cut by 5 bases and J by 2 bases, with 15 bases left in between. This CDR3 spans 16 amino acids. Germline-derived CDR1 and CDR2 are SGHVS and FQNEAQ. CDR3 bases: TGTGCCAGCAGCACCAGGCAGTCCAGAAACACCGGGGAGCTGTTTTTT. Residues: CASSTRQSRNTGELFF.

Ten or more counts support this clonotype. The chain employs TRBV18 and TRBJ2-5; TRBD2 matches 7 bases. This CDR3 has 15 amino acids. Germline V lookup: CDR1 KGHSH, CDR2 LQKENI. V lost 1 base, J lost 2 bases, and 4 bases stayed unmatched. CDR3 DNA: TGTGCCAGCTCACCACAGGCTAGCGGACAAGAGACCCAGTACTTC. Translating gives CASSPQASGQETQYF.

The chain couples TRBV19 to TRBJ2-3; 11 nucleotides align to TRBD2. The CDR3 is 16 residues long. J lost 0 bases, V lost 11 bases, and 10 bases had no gene match. Germline V gives CDR1 LNHDA, CDR2 SQIVND (reference sequence). The CDR3 DNA sequence: TGTGCCTCTAGCGGGAGGCCCACGACTAGCACAGATACGCAGTATTTT. It is translated as CASSGRPTTSTDTQYF.

This clonotype was observed many times. This chain uses TRBV6-5 with TRBJ2-1; 8 positions match TRBD2. The CDR3 is made up of 15 amino acids. Germline V gene lookup returns CDR1 MNHEY and CDR2 SVGAGI. Unmatched junction bases numbered 5, after V lost 2 bases and J lost 5 bases. CDR3 amino acids: CASSYDLAGDNEQFF. CDR3 coding DNA: TGTGCCAGCAGTTACGATCTAGCGGGCGACAATGAGCAGTTCTTC.

This clonotype was counted ten times or more. The V call is TRBV5-1, the J call TRBJ2-5, with 8 bases matching TRBD2. The CDR3 totals 15 residues. Germline V gene lookup returns CDR1 SGHRS and CDR2 YFSETQ. Trimming removed 2 bases from V and 0 bases from J; junction bases left unmatched: 3. This CDR3 is CASSFAGGDQETQYF. DNA of the CDR3: TGCGCCAGCAGCTTTGCCGGGGGGGACCAAGAGACCCAGTACTTC.

This clonotype was observed a handful of times. The chain links TRBV28 to TRBJ1-5, with 7 bases identical to TRBD1. In germline, CDR1 is MDHEN, CDR2 SYDVKM. Trimming took 3 bases from V and 11 from J; bases not matched to a gene: 7. The CDR3 length is 13 residues. Here the CDR3 DNA reads TGTGCCAGCAGTTTGGGGGACAGTCCGTCCCAGCATTTT. This translates into CASSLGDSPSQHF.

Regarding this clonotype: One base away lies a much larger clone, so this may be a sequencing read error. The gene calls are TRBV7-3 and TRBJ1-5; D remains ambiguous. This CDR3 contains 16 residues. CDR1 and CDR2 (germline): SGHTA, FQGTGA. V lost 3 bases to trimming and J lost 13 bases, with 25 bases between them. The CDR3: CASSFTSGRARDTQHF. CDR3 coding DNA: TGTGCCAGCAGCTTCACTAGCGGGAGGGCCCGGGATACGCAGCATTTT. The complete variable domain, with remaining parts taken from reference TRBV7-3 and TRBJ1-5, reads GAGVSQTPSNKVTEKGKYVELRCDPISGHTALYWYRQSLGQGPEFLIYFQGTGAADDSGLPNDRFFAVRPEGSVSTLKIQRTERGDSAVYLCASSFTSGRARDTQHFGDGTRLSIL.

This clonotype has ten or more counts. This sequence joins TRBV6-6 and TRBJ2-1; D is undetermined. Trimming cost V 2 bases and J 0 bases, with 14 bases left between them. The CDR3 is 17 residues long. Germline V gives CDR1 MNHNY, CDR2 SVGAGI (reference sequence). This chain's CDR3 is CASSYEQRRSSYNEQFF. CDR3 sequence (DNA): TGTGCCAGCAGTTACGAACAGAGAAGGAGCTCCTACAATGAGCAGTTCTTC.

This clonotype was seen a few times. The V gene is TRBV6-1, the J gene TRBJ2-4; tentatively, D is TRBD2 (6 bases). This CDR3 is built from 14 residues. V dropped 6 bases and J dropped 9 bases, with 18 bases sitting between them. Germline CDR1 and CDR2: MNHNS and SASEGT. CDR3 region: CASRSAGRSSIQYF. Written as DNA, the CDR3 is TGTGCCAGCAGGTCGGCGGGAAGGTCATCCATTCAGTACTTC.

This clonotype was observed many times. The chain links TRBV7-9 to TRBJ1-2; possible D gene TRBD1, 5 bases. The V end lost 3 bases, the J end lost 8 bases, and 19 bases lay between the germline ends. In germline, CDR1 is SEHNR, CDR2 FQNEAQ (reference sequence). The CDR3 loop spans 15 amino acids. CDR3: CASSFPRAGGEGYTF. The CDR3 bases are TGTGCCAGCAGCTTTCCCAGGGCCGGAGGGGAGGGCTACACCTTC.

This clonotype showed up many times. V gene TRBV27 combines with J gene TRBJ2-7, with 8 bases fitting TRBD1. This CDR3 has 15 amino acids. With V trimmed by 5 bases and J by 4 bases, 10 bases remained unmatched. Germline V gene sequence: CDR1 MNHEY, CDR2 SMNVEV (reference sequence). The CDR3 reads CASSPLTGASYEQYF. In DNA form, the CDR3 reads TGTGCCAGCAGTCCTCTGACAGGGGCGTCTTACGAGCAGTACTTC.

In its sample, this clonotype was seen many times. J is TRBJ2-7 and V is TRBV11-2, with 10 bases identical to TRBD2. V lost 4 bases, J lost 0 bases, and 3 bases stayed unmatched. Germline V gives CDR1 SGHAT, CDR2 FQNNGV. The CDR3 sequence is 15 residues long. CDR3 region: CASSYGLAVSYEQYF. The CDR3 region has the DNA TGTGCCAGCAGCTACGGACTAGCGGTCTCCTACGAGCAGTACTTC.

This clonotype has a count of ten or more. The chain is built from TRBV7-3 and TRBJ2-1; TRBD1 agrees at 9 bases. Germline V gene lookup returns CDR1 SGHTA and CDR2 FQGTGA. The V segment lost 1 base and the J segment 8 bases; nucleotides outside the gene matches: 6. The CDR3 contains 15 residues. The CDR3 loop reads CASSLKWGQGYEQFF. CDR3 bases: TGTGCCAGCAGCTTAAAATGGGGACAGGGCTATGAGCAGTTCTTC.

This clonotype was seen ten or more times. This CDR3 reads CASSQNRNYEQYF. CDR3 bases: TGTGCCAGCAGCCAAAATAGGAACTACGAGCAGTACTTC. V usage is TRBV3-1 and J usage is TRBJ2-7, with D unclear. CDR3 length: 13 residues. From germline, CDR1 is LGHDT and CDR2 YNNKEL (reference sequence). The ends were cut back, 2 bases at V and 3 bases at J, with 8 bases in the middle.

V is TRBV19 and J is TRBJ1-4, with a possible D match to TRBD1 (6 bases). The CDR3 spans 15 residues. Germline V CDR1 and CDR2: LNHDA, SQIVND (reference sequence). Trimming shortened V by 9 bases and J by 7 bases, and 21 bases separated the two germline ends. The CDR3 DNA follows: TGTGCCAGCGAGGAAACAGGGAGGAAGGGTGAAAAACTGTTTTTT. It is translated as CASEETGRKGEKLFF.

This clonotype was found a few times. J is TRBJ2-6 and V is TRBV9; D is possibly TRBD1 (7 bases). The V end lost 4 bases, the J end lost 2 bases, and 13 bases lay between the germline ends. The CDR3 totals 16 residues. Germline V CDR1 and CDR2: SGDLS, YYNGEE. CDR3 bases: TGTGCCAGCAGCCAACCCAGGGGGGCTGGGGCCAACGTCCTGACTTTC. This translates into CASSQPRGAGANVLTF.

CDR3 in amino acids: CASSSNLIGTLHNEQFF. The CDR3 bases are TGTGCCAGCAGCTCCAACCTTATCGGGACACTTCACAATGAGCAGTTCTTC. J is TRBJ2-1 and V is TRBV7-9; possibly TRBD1 for D (6 bases). The CDR3 totals 17 residues. V lost 4 bases and J 5 bases, leaving 21 bases between the germline ends. Germline CDR1 SEHNR, CDR2 FQNEAQ (reference sequence).

At least ten counts were recorded for this clonotype. The gene calls are TRBV5-1 and TRBJ2-1; a weak D match, TRBD1 (5 bases). The germline V gene encodes CDR1 SGHRS and CDR2 YFSETQ. The CDR3 totals 15 residues. Trimming shortened V by 0 bases and J by 5 bases, and 12 bases separated the two germline ends. CDR3 in amino acids: CASSLAAGWNNEQFF. CDR3 nucleotide sequence: TGCGCCAGCAGCTTGGCCGCAGGGTGGAACAATGAGCAGTTCTTC. The full variable domain, completed using reference TRBV5-1 and TRBJ2-1, is KAGVTQTPRYLIKTRGQQVTLSCSPISGHRSVSWYQQTPGQGLQFLFEYFSETQRNKGNFPGRFSGRQFSNSRSEMNVSTLELGDSALYLCASSLAAGWNNEQFFGPGTRLTVL.

V is TRBV20-1 and J is TRBJ2-3; 7 positions agree with TRBD2. Germline V gene lookup returns CDR1 DFQATT and CDR2 SNEGSKA (reference sequence). The V gene end was trimmed by 6 bases and the J gene end by 2 bases; junction bases not matched to a gene: 5. This CDR3 region has 13 residues. The DNA of the CDR3 is TGCAGTGCGCAAGCGGGGCCCACAGATACGCAGTATTTT. This encodes CSAQAGPTDTQYF.

The table lists this clonotype with many counts. The CDR3 bases are TGCAGTGCCCCGGGACTAGCGGGAGTGGATGAGCAGTTCTTC. The encoded protein is CSAPGLAGVDEQFF. The chain is built from TRBV20-1 and TRBJ2-1; 14 bases align to TRBD2. The CDR3 totals 14 residues. V lost 6 bases, J lost 8 bases, and 6 bases stayed unmatched. Per the germline V gene, CDR1 is DFQATT and CDR2 is SNEGSKA (reference sequence).

The table lists this clonotype with a count of one. The chain links TRBV20-1 to TRBJ2-7; the match to TRBD1 covers 11 bases. The V segment lost 3 bases and the J segment 4 bases; nucleotides outside the gene matches: 5. The CDR3 consists of 14 residues. Germline V gives CDR1 DFQATT, CDR2 SNEGSKA (reference sequence). CDR3 protein: CSASSGQGAYEQYF. The CDR3 DNA follows: TGCAGTGCTAGTTCCGGACAGGGGGCTTACGAGCAGTACTTC.

V and J are TRBV7-6 and TRBJ2-3; TRBD1 aligns across 7 bases. This CDR3 comprises 18 residues. Per germline, CDR1 SGHVS and CDR2 FNYEAQ. V was pared by 2 bases and J by 3 bases, with 14 bases of the junction left unmatched. The CDR3 nucleotides read TGTGCCAGCAGCTTATCTCTGTTTAGGGACAGAGATACAGATACGCAGTATTTT. Its translation: CASSLSLFRDRDTDTQYF.

This clonotype was counted only a few times. The rearrangement links TRBV2 to TRBJ2-3; possibly TRBD2 for D (6 bases). Germline V gives CDR1 SNHLY, CDR2 FYNNEI. The CDR3 has 14 residues. V gave up 7 bases and J gave up 0 bases, with 11 bases separating them. The CDR3 protein is CASMRRESTDTQYF. The CDR3 nucleotides are TGTGCCAGCATGAGGCGGGAAAGCACAGATACGCAGTATTTT. The full variable domain, rest sourced from reference TRBV2 and TRBJ2-3, is EPEVTQTPSHQVTQMGQEVILRCVPISNHLYFYWYRQILGQKVEFLVSFYNNEISEKSEIFDDQFSVERPDGSNFTLKIRSTKLEDSAMYFCASMRRESTDTQYFGPGTRLTVL.

This clonotype appeared many times. The V call is TRBV28, the J call TRBJ2-7, with unresolved D. Trimming took 4 bases from V and 3 from J, leaving 7 bases between them. The CDR3 runs 12 residues. CDR1 MDHEN and CDR2 SYDVKM come from the germline V gene. This CDR3 reads CASSSQYYEQYF. The CDR3 DNA sequence: TGTGCCAGCAGTTCTCAATACTACGAGCAGTACTTC.